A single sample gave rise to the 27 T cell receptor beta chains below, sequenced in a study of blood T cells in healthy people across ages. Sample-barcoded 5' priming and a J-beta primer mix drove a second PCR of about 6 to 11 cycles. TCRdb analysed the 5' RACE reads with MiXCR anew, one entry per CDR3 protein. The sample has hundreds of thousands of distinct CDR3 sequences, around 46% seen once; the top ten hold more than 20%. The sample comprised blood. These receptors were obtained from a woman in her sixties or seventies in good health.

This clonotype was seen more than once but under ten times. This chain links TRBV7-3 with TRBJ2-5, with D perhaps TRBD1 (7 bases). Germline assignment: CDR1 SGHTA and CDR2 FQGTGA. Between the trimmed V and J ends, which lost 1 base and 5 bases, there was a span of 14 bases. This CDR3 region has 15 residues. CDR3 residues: CASSLRGGGGETQYF. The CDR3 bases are TGTGCCAGCAGCTTAAGGGGCGGAGGGGGCGAGACCCAGTACTTC.

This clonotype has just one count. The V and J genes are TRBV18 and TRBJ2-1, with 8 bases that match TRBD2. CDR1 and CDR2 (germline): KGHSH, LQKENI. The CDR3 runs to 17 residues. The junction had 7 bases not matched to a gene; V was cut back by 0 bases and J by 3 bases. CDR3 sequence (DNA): TGTGCCAGCTCACCACCGGCGGGAGGCCTTGACTACAATGAGCAGTTCTTC. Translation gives CASSPPAGGLDYNEQFF.

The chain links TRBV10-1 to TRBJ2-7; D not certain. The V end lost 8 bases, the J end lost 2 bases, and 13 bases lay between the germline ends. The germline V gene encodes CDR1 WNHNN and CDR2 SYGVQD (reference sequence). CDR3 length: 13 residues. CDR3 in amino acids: CASAAQGPYEQYF. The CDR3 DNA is TGCGCCAGCGCGGCGCAAGGACCCTACGAGCAGTACTTC.

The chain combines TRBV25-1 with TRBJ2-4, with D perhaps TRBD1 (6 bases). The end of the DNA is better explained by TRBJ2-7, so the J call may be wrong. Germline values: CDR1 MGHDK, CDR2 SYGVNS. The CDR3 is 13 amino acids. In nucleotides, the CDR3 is TGTGCCAGCAGAAACAGGGCGACCTACGAGCAGTACTTC. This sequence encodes CASRNRATYEQYF.

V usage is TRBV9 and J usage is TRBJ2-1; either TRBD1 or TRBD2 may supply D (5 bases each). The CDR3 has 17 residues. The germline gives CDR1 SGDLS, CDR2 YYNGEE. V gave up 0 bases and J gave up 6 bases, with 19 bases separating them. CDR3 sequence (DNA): TGTGCCAGCAGCGTAGCTCTCCCCGGGGCCAATACCAATGAGCAGTTCTTC. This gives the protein CASSVALPGANTNEQFF. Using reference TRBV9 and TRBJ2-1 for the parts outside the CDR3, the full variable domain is DSGVTQTPKHLITATGQRVTLRCSPRSGDLSVYWYQQSLDQGLQFLIQYYNGEERAKGNILERFSAQQFPDLHSELNLSSLELGDSALYFCASSVALPGANTNEQFFGPGTRLTVL.

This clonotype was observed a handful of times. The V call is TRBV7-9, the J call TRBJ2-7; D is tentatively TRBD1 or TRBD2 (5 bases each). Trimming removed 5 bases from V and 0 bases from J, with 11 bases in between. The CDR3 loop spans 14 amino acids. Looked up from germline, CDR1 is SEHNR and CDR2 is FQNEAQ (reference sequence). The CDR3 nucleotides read TGTGCCAGCAGCCTGGGACCCAACTCCTACGAGCAGTACTTC. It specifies CASSLGPNSYEQYF.

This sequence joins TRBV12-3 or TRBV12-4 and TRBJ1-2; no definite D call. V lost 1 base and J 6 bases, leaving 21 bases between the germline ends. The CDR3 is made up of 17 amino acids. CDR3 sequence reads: CASSLVENWVWKDGYTF. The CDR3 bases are TGTGCCAGCAGTTTAGTGGAAAATTGGGTTTGGAAAGATGGCTACACCTTC.

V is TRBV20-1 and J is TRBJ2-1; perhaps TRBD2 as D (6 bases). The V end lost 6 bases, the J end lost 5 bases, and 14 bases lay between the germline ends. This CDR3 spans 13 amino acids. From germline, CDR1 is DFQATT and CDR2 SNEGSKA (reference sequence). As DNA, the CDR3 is TGCAGTGCCATAGCGGACGGAAACAATGAGCAGTTCTTC. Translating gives CSAIADGNNEQFF.

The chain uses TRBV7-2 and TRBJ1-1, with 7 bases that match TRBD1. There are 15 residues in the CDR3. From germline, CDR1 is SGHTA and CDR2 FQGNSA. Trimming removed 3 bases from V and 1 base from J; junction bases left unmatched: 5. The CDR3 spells CASSLTGLWNTEAFF. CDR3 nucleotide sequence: TGTGCCAGCAGCTTGACAGGGCTCTGGAACACTGAAGCTTTCTTT.

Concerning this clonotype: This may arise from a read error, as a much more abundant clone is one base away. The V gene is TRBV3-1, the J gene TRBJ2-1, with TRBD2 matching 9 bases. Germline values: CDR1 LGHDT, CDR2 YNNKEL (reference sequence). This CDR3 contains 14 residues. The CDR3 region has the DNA TGTGCCAGCTGCCAAAGACTAGCGGCTAGGGAGCAGTTCTTC. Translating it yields CASCQRLAAREQFF.

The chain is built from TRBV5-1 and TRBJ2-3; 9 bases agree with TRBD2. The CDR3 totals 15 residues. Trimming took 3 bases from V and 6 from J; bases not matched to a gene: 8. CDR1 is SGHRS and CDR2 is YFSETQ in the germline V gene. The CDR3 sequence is CASSSRGGGGDTQYF. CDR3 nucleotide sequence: TGCGCCAGCAGCTCCCGCGGGGGGGGCGGGGATACGCAGTATTTT.

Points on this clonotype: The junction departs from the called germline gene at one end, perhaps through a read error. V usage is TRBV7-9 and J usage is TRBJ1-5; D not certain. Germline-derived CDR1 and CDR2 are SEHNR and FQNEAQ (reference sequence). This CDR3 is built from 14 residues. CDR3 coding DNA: TGTGCCAACAGCTTAGGTGGAAGCAATCAGCCCCAGCATTTT. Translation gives CANSLGGSNQPQHF.

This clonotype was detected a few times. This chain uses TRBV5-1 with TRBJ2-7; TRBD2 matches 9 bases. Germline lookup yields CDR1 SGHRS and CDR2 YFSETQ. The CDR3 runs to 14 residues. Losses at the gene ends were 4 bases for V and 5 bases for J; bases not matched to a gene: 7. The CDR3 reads CASSGGGAYNEQYF. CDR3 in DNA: TGCGCCAGCAGCGGCGGGGGGGCCTATAACGAGCAGTACTTC.

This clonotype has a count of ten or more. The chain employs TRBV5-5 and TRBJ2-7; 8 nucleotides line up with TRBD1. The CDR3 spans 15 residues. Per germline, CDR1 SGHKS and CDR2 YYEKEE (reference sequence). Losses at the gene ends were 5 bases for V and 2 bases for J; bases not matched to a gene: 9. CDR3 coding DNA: TGTGCCAGCAGGCCGACAGGGGCTGCCACCTACGAGCAGTACTTC. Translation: CASRPTGAATYEQYF.

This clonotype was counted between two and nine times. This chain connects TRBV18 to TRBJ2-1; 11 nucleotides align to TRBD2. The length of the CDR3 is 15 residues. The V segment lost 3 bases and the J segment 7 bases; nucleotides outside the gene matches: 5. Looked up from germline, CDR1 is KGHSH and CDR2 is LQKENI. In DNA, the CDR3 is TGTGCCAGCTCACCCACTAGCGGGAGTAAAAATGAGCAGTTCTTC. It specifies CASSPTSGSKNEQFF.

CDR3 bases: TGTGCCATCAGTGGTGACGGCCCGAACTATGGCTACACCTTC. This gives the protein CAISGDGPNYGYTF. The chain recombines TRBV10-3 with TRBJ1-2; no clear D. Germline CDR1 ENHRY, CDR2 SYGVKD. V shed 4 bases and J shed 2 bases, with 11 bases lying between them. CDR3 size: 14 residues.

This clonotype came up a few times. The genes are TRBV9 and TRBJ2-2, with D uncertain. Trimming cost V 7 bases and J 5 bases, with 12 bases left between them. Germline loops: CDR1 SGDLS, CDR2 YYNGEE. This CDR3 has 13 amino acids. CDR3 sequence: CASSPAGTGELFF. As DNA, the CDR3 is TGTGCCAGCTCTCCCGCAGGTACCGGGGAGCTGTTTTTT.

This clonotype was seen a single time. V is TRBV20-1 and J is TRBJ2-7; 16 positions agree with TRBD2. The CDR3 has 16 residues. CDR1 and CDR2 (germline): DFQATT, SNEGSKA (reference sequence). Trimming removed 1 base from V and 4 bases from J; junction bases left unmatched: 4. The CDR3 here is CSARGGTSGRVYEQYF. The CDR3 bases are TGCAGTGCTAGAGGAGGGACTAGCGGGAGGGTGTACGAGCAGTACTTC.

The CDR3 region is CASSPVSGGDYEQYF. The CDR3, as DNA: TGTGCCAGCAGCCCCGTTTCTGGGGGGGACTACGAGCAGTACTTC. The rearrangement uses TRBV11-2 and TRBJ2-7; TRBD2 agrees at 7 bases. V lost 5 bases to trimming and J lost 3 bases; unmatched junction nucleotides: 10. CDR1 and CDR2 (germline): SGHAT, FQNNGV. The CDR3 length is 15 residues.

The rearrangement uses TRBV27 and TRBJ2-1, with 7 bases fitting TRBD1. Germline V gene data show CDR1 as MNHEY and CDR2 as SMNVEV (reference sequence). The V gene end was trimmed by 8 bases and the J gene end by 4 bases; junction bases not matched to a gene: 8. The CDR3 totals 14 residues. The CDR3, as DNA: TGTGCCAGCGGGACAGTCACTGTTTACAATGAGCAGTTCTTC. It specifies CASGTVTVYNEQFF.

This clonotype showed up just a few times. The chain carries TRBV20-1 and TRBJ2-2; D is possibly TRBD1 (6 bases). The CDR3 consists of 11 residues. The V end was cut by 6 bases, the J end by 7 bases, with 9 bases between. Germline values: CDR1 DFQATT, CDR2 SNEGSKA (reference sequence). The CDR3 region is CSATGNGELFF. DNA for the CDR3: TGCAGTGCCACAGGGAACGGGGAGCTGTTTTTT.

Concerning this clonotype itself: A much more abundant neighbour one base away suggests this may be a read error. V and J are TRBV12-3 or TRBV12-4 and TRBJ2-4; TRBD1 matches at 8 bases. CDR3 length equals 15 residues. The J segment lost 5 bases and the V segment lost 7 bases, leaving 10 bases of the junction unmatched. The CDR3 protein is CASTGETGAQNIQYF. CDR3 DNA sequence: TGTGCCAGCACGGGGGAGACAGGGGCCCAAAACATTCAGTACTTC.

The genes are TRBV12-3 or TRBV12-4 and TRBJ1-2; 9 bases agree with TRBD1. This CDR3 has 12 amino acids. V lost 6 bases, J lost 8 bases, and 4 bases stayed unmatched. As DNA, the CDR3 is TGTGCCAGCAGCACAGGGGGCTTGGGCTACACCTTC. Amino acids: CASSTGGLGYTF.

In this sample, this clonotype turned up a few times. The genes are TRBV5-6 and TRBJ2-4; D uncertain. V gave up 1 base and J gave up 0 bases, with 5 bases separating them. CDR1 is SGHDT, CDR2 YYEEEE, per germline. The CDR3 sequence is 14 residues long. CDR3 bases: TGTGCCAGCAGCTTGAGGGCAGCCAAAAACATTCAGTACTTC. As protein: CASSLRAAKNIQYF.

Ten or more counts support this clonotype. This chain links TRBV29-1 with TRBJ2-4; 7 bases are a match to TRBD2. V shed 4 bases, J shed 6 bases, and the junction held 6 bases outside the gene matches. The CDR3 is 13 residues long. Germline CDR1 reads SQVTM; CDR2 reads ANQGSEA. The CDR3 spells CSVGGGGGNIQYF. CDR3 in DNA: TGCAGCGTTGGGGGGGGAGGCGGAAACATTCAGTACTTC.

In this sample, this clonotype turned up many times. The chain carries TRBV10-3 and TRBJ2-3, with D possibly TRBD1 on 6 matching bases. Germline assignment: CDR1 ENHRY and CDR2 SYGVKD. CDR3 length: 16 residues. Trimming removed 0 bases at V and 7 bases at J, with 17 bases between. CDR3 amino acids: CAISESRDTESNTQYF. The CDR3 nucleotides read TGTGCCATCAGTGAGTCTAGGGACACAGAATCGAATACGCAGTATTTT.

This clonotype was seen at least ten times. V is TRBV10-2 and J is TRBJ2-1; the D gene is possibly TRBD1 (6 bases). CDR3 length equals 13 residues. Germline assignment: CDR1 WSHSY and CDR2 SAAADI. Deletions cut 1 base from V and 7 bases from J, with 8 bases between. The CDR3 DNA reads TGCGCCAGCAGTGAGTTGAGGGGGAATGAGCAGTTCTTC. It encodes CASSELRGNEQFF.